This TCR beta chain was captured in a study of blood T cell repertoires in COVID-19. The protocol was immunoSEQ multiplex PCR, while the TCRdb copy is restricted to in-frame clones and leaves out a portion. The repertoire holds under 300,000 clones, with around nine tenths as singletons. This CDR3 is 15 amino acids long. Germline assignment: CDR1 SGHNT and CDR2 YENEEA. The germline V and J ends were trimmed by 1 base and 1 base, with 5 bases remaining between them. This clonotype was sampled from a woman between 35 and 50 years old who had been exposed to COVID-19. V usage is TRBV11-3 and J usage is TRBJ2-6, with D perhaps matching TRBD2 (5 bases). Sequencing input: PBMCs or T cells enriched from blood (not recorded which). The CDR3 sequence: CASSLGGSGANVLTF. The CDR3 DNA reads TGTGCCAGCAGCTTAGGCGGGTCTGGGGCCAACGTCCTGACTTTC.